Listed here are 30 T cell receptor beta chains from one sample, sequenced in a study of CD8 T cells in ankylosing spondylitis. Each CDR3 protein is one row after TCRdb ran MiXCR on the 5' RACE reads. The sample lists about 450,000 distinct CDR3 sequences, around 26% occurring once. Antigens for these TCRs are unknown. The study, taken as a whole, reports: Apparently characteristic of ankylosing spondylitis blood was a TCR beta motif (roughly eight highly homologous variants).

Material: blood, either unsorted or a sorted T cell fraction (not recorded which). These receptor sequences come from a male donor with ankylosing spondylitis.

The chain links TRBV12-3 or TRBV12-4 to TRBJ1-5; no firm D call. V was cut by 6 bases and J by 0 bases, with 12 bases left in between. This CDR3 has 15 residues. The CDR3 region is CASRSQDLSNQPQHF. The DNA of the CDR3 is TGTGCCAGCAGATCCCAGGACCTTAGCAATCAGCCCCAGCATTTT.

This clonotype was picked up a small number of times. The V call is TRBV5-1, the J call TRBJ2-2; possible D gene TRBD1, 6 bases. The CDR3 loop spans 16 amino acids. The V and J ends lost 0 bases and 0 bases respectively, with 9 bases between them. In germline, CDR1 is SGHRS, CDR2 YFSETQ. The CDR3 region has the DNA TGCGCCAGCAGCTTGGGACAGGCCCCGAACACCGGGGAGCTGTTTTTT. As protein: CASSLGQAPNTGELFF.

The chain has TRBV5-1 and TRBJ2-1; D is perhaps TRBD1 (6 bases). V lost 4 bases and J lost 0, with 8 bases in between. CDR1 is SGHRS and CDR2 is YFSETQ in the germline V gene. CDR3 length equals 14 residues. The CDR3 loop is CASSPDSSYNEQFF. The DNA of the CDR3 is TGCGCCAGCAGCCCGGACAGCTCCTACAATGAGCAGTTCTTC.

This clonotype showed up just a few times. The chain joins TRBV11-2 to TRBJ2-1, with D perhaps matching TRBD1 or TRBD2 (7 bases each). Germline V gene sequence: CDR1 SGHAT, CDR2 FQNNGV. V was clipped by 5 bases and J by 4 bases, with 18 bases between them. This CDR3 comprises 16 residues. CDR3 nucleotides: TGTGCCAGCAGCCCCGGGGGAGGGGGCCTTTACAATGAGCAGTTCTTC. This sequence encodes CASSPGGGGLYNEQFF. The whole variable domain, filled in from reference TRBV11-2 and TRBJ2-1, reads EAGVAQSPRYKIIEKRQSVAFWCNPISGHATLYWYQQILGQGPKLLIQFQNNGVVDDSQLPKDRFSAERLKGVDSTLKIQPAKLEDSAVYLCASSPGGGGLYNEQFFGPGTRLTVL.

In this sample, this clonotype turned up a few times. The gene calls are TRBV7-2 and TRBJ1-1; D gene uncertain. Germline V gives CDR1 SGHTA, CDR2 FQGNSA. V gave up 2 bases and J gave up 2 bases, with 3 bases separating them. The CDR3 length is 12 residues. For the CDR3, the DNA is TGTGCCAGCAGCTTAAGCAACACTGAAGCTTTCTTT. Translating it yields CASSLSNTEAFF.

The chain is built from TRBV27 and TRBJ1-4, with 9 nucleotides matching TRBD1. V gave up 5 bases and J gave up 2 bases; unmatched junction bases: 3. Germline-derived CDR1 and CDR2 are MNHEY and SMNVEV (reference sequence). The CDR3 runs to 15 residues. In nucleotides, the CDR3 is TGTGCCAGCAGTCTACAGGGGGCCACTAATGAAAAACTGTTTTTT. Protein sequence: CASSLQGATNEKLFF.

The table lists this clonotype with a few counts. The V gene is TRBV29-1, the J gene TRBJ2-3, with D perhaps matching TRBD1 or TRBD2 (5 bases each). V shed 5 bases and J shed 2 bases, with 17 bases lying between them. The CDR3 sequence is 15 residues long. Germline CDR1 SQVTM, CDR2 ANQGSEA. The DNA for the CDR3 is TGCAGCGTTCTCCATGAGAGGGGAGTCACAGATACGCAGTATTTT. The encoded protein is CSVLHERGVTDTQYF.

The rearrangement joins TRBV7-9 to TRBJ2-2; 7 bases are shared with TRBD2. Unmatched junction bases numbered 7, after V lost 4 bases and J lost 2 bases. Germline V gene lookup returns CDR1 SEHNR and CDR2 FQNEAQ (reference sequence). The CDR3 is 16 amino acids. The CDR3 sequence: CASSSLPSGNTGELFF. Written as DNA, the CDR3 is TGTGCCAGCAGCTCACTGCCTAGCGGTAACACCGGGGAGCTGTTTTTT.

This clonotype was counted between two and nine times. The CDR3 is CSARDPRSSGRETQYF. The CDR3 nucleotides are TGCAGTGCTAGAGACCCAAGGTCGAGTGGAAGAGAGACCCAGTACTTC. The rearrangement uses TRBV20-1 and TRBJ2-5; D unresolved. CDR3 size: 16 residues. Trimming pared 0 bases from V and 4 bases from J, leaving 18 bases between. Germline values: CDR1 DFQATT, CDR2 SNEGSKA (reference sequence).

In DNA, the CDR3 is TGTGCCAGCAGCAAAGGCCCCCGTTCGGGAAACACCATATATTTT. As protein: CASSKGPRSGNTIYF. The chain is built from TRBV21-1 and TRBJ1-3; TRBD1, the D gene given by the table, was not confirmed from the DNA. TRBV21-1 is classified as a pseudogene. CDR3 length: 15 residues.

This clonotype was recorded a few times. The chain has TRBV20-1 and TRBJ2-3; TRBD2 aligns across 7 bases. The junction had 5 bases not matched to a gene; V was cut back by 5 bases and J by 0 bases. CDR1 and CDR2 (germline): DFQATT, SNEGSKA (reference sequence). This CDR3 has 14 amino acids. Here the CDR3 DNA reads TGCAGTGCTCAAACTAGCGCCAGCACAGATACGCAGTATTTT. Its translation: CSAQTSASTDTQYF.

This rearrangement joins TRBV29-1 to TRBJ1-2, with TRBD1 matching over 8 bases. CDR3 length: 13 residues. Trimming at V came to 2 bases and at J to 4 bases, leaving 3 bases not matched to a gene. Germline V gene lookup returns CDR1 SQVTM and CDR2 ANQGSEA. The CDR3 DNA reads as TGCAGCGTTGAAAAGGACAGGGTCTATGGCTACACCTTC. Translated, it gives CSVEKDRVYGYTF.

The genes are TRBV5-1 and TRBJ1-1; weak D call: TRBD1 (5 bases). The CDR3 is made up of 15 amino acids. Germline V gene sequence: CDR1 SGHRS, CDR2 YFSETQ. V lost 2 bases, J lost 1 base, and 12 bases lay in between. The CDR3 reads CASSLAGWGNTEAFF. The CDR3 coding sequence is TGCGCCAGCAGCTTAGCAGGGTGGGGGAACACTGAAGCTTTCTTT.

This clonotype has a count of ten or more. The chain combines TRBV18 with TRBJ2-7, with 8 bases matching TRBD2. J was trimmed by 3 bases and V by 5 bases; bases with no gene match: 12. Germline-derived CDR1 and CDR2 are KGHSH and LQKENI. The CDR3 has 16 residues. The CDR3 bases are TGTGCCAGCTCAGCCTCGCCGGGAAGCGGGAGCTACGAGCAGTACTTC. This codes for CASSASPGSGSYEQYF. Full variable domain (outside the CDR3, taken from reference TRBV18 and TRBJ2-7): NAGVMQNPRHLVRRRGQEARLRCSPMKGHSHVYWYRQLPEEGLKFMVYLQKENIIDESGMPKERFSAEFPKEGPSILRIQQVVRGDSAAYFCASSASPGSGSYEQYFGPGTRLTVT.

This clonotype was counted only a few times. The V gene is TRBV20-1, the J gene TRBJ2-1; 11 bases are shared with TRBD2. Germline V CDR1 and CDR2: DFQATT, SNEGSKA (reference sequence). The trim removed 5 bases at V and 7 bases at J, leaving 10 bases unmatched. This CDR3 has 15 residues. The CDR3 reads CSAPGLAVGGNEQFF. In nucleotides, the CDR3 is TGCAGTGCTCCGGGACTAGCGGTAGGGGGAAATGAGCAGTTCTTC.

The DNA for the CDR3 is TGCGCCAGCAGTCTGACTAGCGGGCTCTTCACAGATACGCAGTATTTT. As protein: CASSLTSGLFTDTQYF. The rearrangement joins TRBV5-1 to TRBJ2-3; TRBD2 aligns across 10 bases. The CDR3 spans 16 residues. The V gene's germline CDR1 is SGHRS and CDR2 YFSETQ. V trimming: 5 bases; J trimming: 2 bases; junction bases outside the gene matches: 8.

The chain employs TRBV29-1 and TRBJ1-5; TRBD1 agrees at 10 bases. The J segment lost 6 bases and the V segment lost 5 bases, leaving 4 bases of the junction unmatched. Germline V gene lookup returns CDR1 SQVTM and CDR2 ANQGSEA. This CDR3 has 13 residues. Here the CDR3 DNA reads TGCAGCGTTTTGACAGGGGGCGGTCAGCCCCAGCATTTT. Protein product: CSVLTGGGQPQHF.

The chain joins TRBV6-1 to TRBJ1-5, with D unresolved. The germline CDR1 and CDR2 sequences are MNHNS and SASEGT. This CDR3 has 13 amino acids. Trimming stripped 3 bases from V and 8 bases from J, with 11 bases between. The CDR3 protein is CASSEGGIEPQHF. CDR3 bases: TGTGCCAGCAGTGAGGGTGGGATTGAGCCCCAGCATTTT.

This clonotype was counted a few times. CDR3 loop: CASSLRDQASSYNEQFF. CDR3 sequence (DNA): TGTGCCAGCAGCTTACGGGACCAAGCCTCCTCCTACAATGAGCAGTTCTTC. The gene calls are TRBV7-8 and TRBJ2-1; the D gene could be TRBD1 or TRBD2 (5 bases each). Germline assignment: CDR1 SGHVS and CDR2 FQNEAQ. Trimming left V 2 bases short and J 0 bases short, with 14 bases between. The CDR3 spans 17 residues. The variable domain in full, completed from reference TRBV7-8 and TRBJ2-1, reads GAGVSQSPRYKVAKRGQDVALRCDPISGHVSLFWYQQALGQGPEFLTYFQNEAQLDKSGLPSDRFFAERPEGSVSTLKIQRTQQEDSAVYLCASSLRDQASSYNEQFFGPGTRLTVL.

This clonotype has only a few counts. This chain links TRBV15 with TRBJ2-7; D unclear. Trimming cost V 0 bases and J 0 bases, with 6 bases left between them. Germline CDR1 is LNHNV and CDR2 is YYDKDF (reference sequence). The CDR3 has 14 residues. CDR3 DNA sequence: TGTGCCACCAGCAGAGACAGAGCCTCCTACGAGCAGTACTTC. It specifies CATSRDRASYEQYF.

The chain links TRBV5-1 to TRBJ2-5; 8 bases are shared with TRBD1. CDR3 length equals 15 residues. Germline V gene lookup returns CDR1 SGHRS and CDR2 YFSETQ. Unmatched junction bases numbered 6, after V lost 0 bases and J lost 5 bases. The CDR3 bases are TGCGCCAGCAGCTTGGAGAGGACAGGGCGGGAGACCCAGTACTTC. It translates to CASSLERTGRETQYF.

This clonotype was counted a few times. The V gene is TRBV5-1, the J gene TRBJ2-5, with unresolved D. In germline, CDR1 is SGHRS, CDR2 YFSETQ. This CDR3 has 15 amino acids. V was cut by 0 bases and J by 5 bases, with 14 bases left in between. CDR3 loop: CASSLGGSKEETQYF. The CDR3 DNA follows: TGCGCCAGCAGCTTGGGAGGTTCTAAGGAGGAGACCCAGTACTTC.

The J gene is TRBJ2-7, the V gene TRBV20-1, with D tentatively TRBD1 or TRBD2 (5 bases each). The CDR3 runs 15 residues. Germline CDR1 reads DFQATT; CDR2 reads SNEGSKA (reference sequence). V shed 6 bases and J shed 6 bases, with 24 bases lying between them. Here the CDR3 DNA reads TGCAGTGCCCTGGTTAGGGGCGGGTTTTCCGGCGAGCAGTACTTC. It translates to CSALVRGGFSGEQYF.

This clonotype was observed a few times. The V gene is TRBV27, the J gene TRBJ2-4; no clear D gene. CDR3 length: 15 amino acids. From germline, CDR1 is MNHEY and CDR2 SMNVEV (reference sequence). V was cut by 0 bases and J by 6 bases, with 12 bases left in between. The CDR3 DNA reads TGTGCCAGCAGTTTATCGATTCTCCCTGGAAACATTCAGTACTTC. Residues: CASSLSILPGNIQYF.

The rearrangement joins TRBV5-1 to TRBJ2-7; the D gene is possibly TRBD1 (5 bases). The CDR3 contains 15 residues. V was shortened by 5 bases and J by 3 bases, with 18 bases between the two germline ends. Germline V CDR1 and CDR2: SGHRS, YFSETQ. The CDR3 nucleotides are TGCGCCAGCAGGCTAGACCCAGGACAAGACTACGAGCAGTACGTC. Its protein product is CASRLDPGQDYEQYV.

This clonotype showed up just a few times. The chain links TRBV5-1 to TRBJ1-1, with unresolved D. V lost 2 bases to trimming and J lost 5 bases, with 13 bases between them. Germline V lookup: CDR1 SGHRS, CDR2 YFSETQ. The CDR3 sequence is 14 residues long. Written as DNA, the CDR3 is TGCGCCAGCAGCTTTCGGGAGGGTGAGACTGAAGCTTTCTTT. Its protein is CASSFREGETEAFF.

The CDR3 DNA sequence: TGCGCCAGCAGCTTCGGGACTAGCCCGAACACCGGGGAGCTGTTTTTT. Translation: CASSFGTSPNTGELFF. The chain carries TRBV5-1 and TRBJ2-2; TRBD2 agrees at 9 bases. Germline V lookup: CDR1 SGHRS, CDR2 YFSETQ. The J segment lost 0 bases and the V segment lost 2 bases, leaving 2 bases of the junction unmatched. This CDR3 is built from 16 residues. The full variable domain, with the rest looked up from reference TRBV5-1 and TRBJ2-2, is KAGVTQTPRYLIKTRGQQVTLSCSPISGHRSVSWYQQTPGQGLQFLFEYFSETQRNKGNFPGRFSGRQFSNSRSEMNVSTLELGDSALYLCASSFGTSPNTGELFFGEGSRLTVL.

Only a few counts were recorded for this clonotype. V gene TRBV12-3 or TRBV12-4 combines with J gene TRBJ1-1; D remains unclear. This CDR3 has 14 amino acids. The germline V and J ends were trimmed by 3 bases and 8 bases, with 16 bases remaining between them. The CDR3 coding sequence is TGTGCCAGCAGTTTGTCGGCCAGCCGCGGGGAAGCTTTCTTT. It yields the protein CASSLSASRGEAFF.

V usage is TRBV20-1 and J usage is TRBJ2-7; 8 bases are a match to TRBD2. The ends lost 0 bases at V and 4 bases at J; junction bases unmatched: 5. CDR1 DFQATT and CDR2 SNEGSKA come from the germline V gene (reference sequence). The CDR3 runs to 14 residues. CDR3 sequence reads: CSAREPGLGYEQYF. For the CDR3, the DNA is TGCAGTGCTAGAGAGCCGGGACTAGGATACGAGCAGTACTTC.

The V and J genes are TRBV20-1 and TRBJ1-3, with a tentative D call TRBD1 (5 bases). The CDR3 sequence is 12 residues long. V was trimmed by 5 bases and J by 8 bases, leaving 13 bases between them. Per germline, CDR1 DFQATT and CDR2 SNEGSKA (reference sequence). This chain's CDR3 is CSARREGDTIYF. In DNA, the CDR3 is TGCAGTGCTCGCAGGGAAGGTGACACCATATATTTT.